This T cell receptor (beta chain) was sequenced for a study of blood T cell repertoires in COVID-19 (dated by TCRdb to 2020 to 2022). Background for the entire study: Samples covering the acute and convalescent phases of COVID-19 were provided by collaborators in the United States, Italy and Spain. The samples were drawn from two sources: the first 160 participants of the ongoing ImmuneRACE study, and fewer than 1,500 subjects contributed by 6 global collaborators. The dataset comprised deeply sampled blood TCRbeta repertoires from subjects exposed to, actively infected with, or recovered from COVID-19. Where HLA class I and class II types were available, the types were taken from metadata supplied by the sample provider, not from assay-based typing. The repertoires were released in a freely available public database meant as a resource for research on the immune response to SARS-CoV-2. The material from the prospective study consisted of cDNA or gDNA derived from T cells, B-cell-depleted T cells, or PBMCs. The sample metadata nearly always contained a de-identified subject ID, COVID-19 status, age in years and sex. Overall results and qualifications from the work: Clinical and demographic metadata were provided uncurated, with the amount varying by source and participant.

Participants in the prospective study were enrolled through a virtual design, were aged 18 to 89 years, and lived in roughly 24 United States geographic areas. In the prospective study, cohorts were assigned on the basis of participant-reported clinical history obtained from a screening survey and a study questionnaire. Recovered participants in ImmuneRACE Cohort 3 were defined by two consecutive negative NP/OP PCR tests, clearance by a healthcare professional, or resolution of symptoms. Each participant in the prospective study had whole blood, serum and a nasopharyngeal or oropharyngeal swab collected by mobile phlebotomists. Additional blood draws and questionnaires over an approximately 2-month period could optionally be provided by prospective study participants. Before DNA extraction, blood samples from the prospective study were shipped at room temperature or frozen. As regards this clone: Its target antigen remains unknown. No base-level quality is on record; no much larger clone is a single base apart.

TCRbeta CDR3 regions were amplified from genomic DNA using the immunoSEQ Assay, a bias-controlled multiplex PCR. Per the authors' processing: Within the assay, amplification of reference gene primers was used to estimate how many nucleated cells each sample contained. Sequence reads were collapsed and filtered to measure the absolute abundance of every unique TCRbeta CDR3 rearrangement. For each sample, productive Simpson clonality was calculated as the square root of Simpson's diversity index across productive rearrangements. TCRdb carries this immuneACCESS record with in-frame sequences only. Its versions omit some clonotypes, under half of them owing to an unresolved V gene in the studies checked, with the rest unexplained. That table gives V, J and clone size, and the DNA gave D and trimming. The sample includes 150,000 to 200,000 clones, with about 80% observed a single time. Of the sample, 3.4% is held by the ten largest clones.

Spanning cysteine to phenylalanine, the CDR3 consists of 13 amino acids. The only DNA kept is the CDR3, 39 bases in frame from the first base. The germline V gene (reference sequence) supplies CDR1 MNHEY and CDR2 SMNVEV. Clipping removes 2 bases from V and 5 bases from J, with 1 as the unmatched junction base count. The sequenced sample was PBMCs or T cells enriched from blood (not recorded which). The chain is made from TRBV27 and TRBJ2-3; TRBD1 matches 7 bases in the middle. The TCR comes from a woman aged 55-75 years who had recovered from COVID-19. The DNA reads TGTGCCAGCAGTTTAAGGACAGGAGATACGCAGTATTTT. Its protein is CASSLRTGDTQYF.